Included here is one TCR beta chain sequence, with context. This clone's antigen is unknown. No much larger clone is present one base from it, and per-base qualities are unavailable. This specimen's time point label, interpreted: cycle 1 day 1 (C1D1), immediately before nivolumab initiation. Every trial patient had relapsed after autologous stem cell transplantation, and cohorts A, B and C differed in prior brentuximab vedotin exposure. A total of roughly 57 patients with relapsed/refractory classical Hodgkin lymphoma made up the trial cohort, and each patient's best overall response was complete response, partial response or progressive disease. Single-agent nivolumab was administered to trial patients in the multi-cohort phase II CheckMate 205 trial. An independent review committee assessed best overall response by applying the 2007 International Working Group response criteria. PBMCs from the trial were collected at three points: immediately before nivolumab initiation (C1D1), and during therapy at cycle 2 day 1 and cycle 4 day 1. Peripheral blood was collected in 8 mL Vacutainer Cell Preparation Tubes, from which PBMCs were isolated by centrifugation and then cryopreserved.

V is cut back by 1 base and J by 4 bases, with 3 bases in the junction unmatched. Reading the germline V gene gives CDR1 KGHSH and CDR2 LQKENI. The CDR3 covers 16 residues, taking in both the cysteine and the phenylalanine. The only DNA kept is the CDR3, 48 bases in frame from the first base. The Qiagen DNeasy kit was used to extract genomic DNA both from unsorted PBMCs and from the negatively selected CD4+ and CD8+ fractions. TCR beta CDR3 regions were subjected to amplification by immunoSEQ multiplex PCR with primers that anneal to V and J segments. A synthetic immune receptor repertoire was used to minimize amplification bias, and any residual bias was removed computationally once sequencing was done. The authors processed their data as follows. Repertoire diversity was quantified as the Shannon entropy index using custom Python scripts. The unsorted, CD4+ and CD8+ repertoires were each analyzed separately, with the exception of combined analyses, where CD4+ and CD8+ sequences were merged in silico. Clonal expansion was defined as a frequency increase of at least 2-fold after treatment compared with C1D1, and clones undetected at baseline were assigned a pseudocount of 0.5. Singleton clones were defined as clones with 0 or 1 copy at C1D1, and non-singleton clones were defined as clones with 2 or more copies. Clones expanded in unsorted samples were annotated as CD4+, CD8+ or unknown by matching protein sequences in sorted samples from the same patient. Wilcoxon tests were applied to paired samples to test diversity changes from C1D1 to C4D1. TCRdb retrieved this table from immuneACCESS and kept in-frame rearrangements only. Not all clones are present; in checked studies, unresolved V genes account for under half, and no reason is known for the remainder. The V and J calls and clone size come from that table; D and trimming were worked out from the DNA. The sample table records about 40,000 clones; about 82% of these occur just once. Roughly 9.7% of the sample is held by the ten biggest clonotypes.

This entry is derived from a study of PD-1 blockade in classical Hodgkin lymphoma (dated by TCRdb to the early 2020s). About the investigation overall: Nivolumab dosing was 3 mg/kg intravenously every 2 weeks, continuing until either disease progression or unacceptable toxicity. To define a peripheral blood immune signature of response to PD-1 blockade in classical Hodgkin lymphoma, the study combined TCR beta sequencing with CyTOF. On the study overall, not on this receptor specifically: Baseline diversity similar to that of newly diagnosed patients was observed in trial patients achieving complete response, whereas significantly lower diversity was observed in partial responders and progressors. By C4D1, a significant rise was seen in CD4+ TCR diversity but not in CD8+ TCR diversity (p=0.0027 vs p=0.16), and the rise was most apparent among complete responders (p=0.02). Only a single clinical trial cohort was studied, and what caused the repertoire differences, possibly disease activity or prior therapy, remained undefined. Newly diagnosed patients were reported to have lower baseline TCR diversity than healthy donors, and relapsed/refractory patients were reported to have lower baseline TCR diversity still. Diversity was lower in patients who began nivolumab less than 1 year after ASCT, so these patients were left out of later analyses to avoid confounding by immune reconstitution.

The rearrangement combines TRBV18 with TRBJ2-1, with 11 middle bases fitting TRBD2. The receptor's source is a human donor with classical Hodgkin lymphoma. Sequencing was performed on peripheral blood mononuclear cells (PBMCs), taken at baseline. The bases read TGTGCCAGCTCACCACAACTAGCGGGAGATTACAATGAGCAGTTCTTC. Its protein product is CASSPQLAGDYNEQFF.